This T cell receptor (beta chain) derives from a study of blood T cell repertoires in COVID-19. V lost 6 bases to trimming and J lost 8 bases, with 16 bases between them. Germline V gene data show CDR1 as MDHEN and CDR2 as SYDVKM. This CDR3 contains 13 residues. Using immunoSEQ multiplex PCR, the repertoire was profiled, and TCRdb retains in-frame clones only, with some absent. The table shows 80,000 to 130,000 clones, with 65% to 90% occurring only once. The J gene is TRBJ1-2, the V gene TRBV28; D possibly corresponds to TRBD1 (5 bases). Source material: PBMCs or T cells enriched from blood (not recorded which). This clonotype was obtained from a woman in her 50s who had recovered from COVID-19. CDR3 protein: CASSPGGTRGYTF. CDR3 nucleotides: TGTGCCAGCAGCCCAGGAGGGACGAGAGGCTACACCTTC.